This T cell receptor beta chain was retrieved from a study of cytomegalovirus exposure and HLA in healthy donors. CDR3 size: 19 residues. Germline loops: CDR1 SGHAT, CDR2 FQDESV (reference sequence). The trim removed 4 bases at V and 1 base at J, leaving 15 bases unmatched. Profiled with immunoSEQ multiplex PCR; TCRdb holds only in-frame clones, not every one. The sample records some 130,000 clones, 80% to 90% being singletons. Sequenced: PBMCs. The chain has TRBV11-1 and TRBJ2-2, with 7 bases matching TRBD2. This clonotype was obtained from a woman under 30 in good health and CMV-seronegative. The CDR3 DNA follows: TGTGCCAGCAGCTCTCCGTGGTTTTTGGGGGGGAGGAACACCGGGGAGCTGTTTTTT. It codes for CASSSPWFLGGRNTGELFF. Full variable domain (outside the CDR3, taken from reference TRBV11-1 and TRBJ2-2): EAEVAQSPRYKITEKSQAVAFWCDPISGHATLYWYRQILGQGPELLVQFQDESVVDDSQLPKDRFSAERLKGVDSTLKIQPAELGDSAMYLCASSSPWFLGGRNTGELFFGEGSRLTVL.